This T cell receptor beta chain is drawn from a study of blood T cell repertoires in COVID-19. Generated by immunoSEQ multiplex PCR, the TCRdb table keeps only in-frame clones and is missing some. In the table there are about 250,000 clones, approximately 83% of which are singletons. V lost 0 bases and J 0 bases, leaving 11 bases between the germline ends. CDR3 length: 16 amino acids. Germline assignment: CDR1 KGHSY and CDR2 FQNENV. V and J are TRBV16 and TRBJ1-2; unclear D gene. Sequenced material: peripheral blood. This clonotype originated in a man between 50 and 59 years old with active or convalescent COVID-19. CDR3 sequence reads: CASSQSPTAANYGYTF. CDR3 coding DNA: TGTGCCAGCAGCCAATCCCCCACGGCGGCTAACTATGGCTACACCTTC.